What follows are 16 T cell receptor beta chains derived from one specimen sequenced in a study of blood T cell repertoires in COVID-19. Sequencing was performed with immunoSEQ multiplex PCR; in TCRdb, only in-frame clones are kept and a portion is missing. The repertoire holds around 80,000 clones, with roughly 78% as singletons. The specimen sequenced was peripheral blood. The source is a man in his sixties with acute or convalescent COVID-19.

This rearrangement joins TRBV28 to TRBJ2-3; TRBD2 agrees at 8 bases. Germline CDR1 and CDR2: MDHEN and SYDVKM. The CDR3 loop spans 15 amino acids. Trimming cost V 9 bases and J 6 bases; bases outside gene matches: 14. The DNA of the CDR3 is TGTGCCAGTGCGATGGCGGGAGGCCCGCTGGATACGCAGTATTTT. This gives the protein CASAMAGGPLDTQYF.

V usage is TRBV6-2 or TRBV6-3 and J usage is TRBJ1-1, with a tentative D call TRBD1 (5 bases). Trimming shortened V by 5 bases and J by 2 bases, and 18 bases separated the two germline ends. The CDR3 length is 16 residues. Germline lookup yields CDR1 MNHEY and CDR2 SVGEGT. The CDR3 protein is CASSLPTLRVNTEAFF. As DNA, the CDR3 is TGTGCCAGCAGTCTGCCTACACTCAGGGTCAACACTGAAGCTTTCTTT.

This clone was seen a single time. This rearrangement joins TRBV6-4 to TRBJ2-7; D perhaps matches TRBD2 (6 bases). Trimming took 9 bases from V and 6 from J, leaving 27 bases between them. The CDR3 is made up of 16 amino acids. Looked up from germline, CDR1 is MRHNA and CDR2 is SNTAGT. The CDR3 reads CASPRGAGTPLGEQYF. CDR3 DNA sequence: TGTGCCAGTCCTCGAGGCGCCGGGACTCCCTTGGGCGAGCAGTACTTC.

The chain joins TRBV19 to TRBJ1-6; D gene unclear. The CDR3 is 17 amino acids. Deletions cut 0 bases from V and 0 bases from J, with 9 bases between. Germline CDR1 LNHDA, CDR2 SQIVND (reference sequence). In DNA, the CDR3 is TGTGCCAGTAGTATAGATCCCCATAGCTCCTATAATTCACCCCTCCACTTT. It codes for CASSIDPHSSYNSPLHF.

This chain links TRBV29-1 with TRBJ2-3, with D possibly TRBD2 on 7 matching bases. The V gene lost 8 bases and the J gene lost 0 bases, with 15 bases spanning the gap. Germline CDR1 is SQVTM and CDR2 is ANQGSEA. The CDR3 has 14 amino acids. CDR3 in DNA: TGCAGCTCCCTGGGGGGGGCGAGCACAGATACGCAGTATTTT. Protein: CSSLGGASTDTQYF.

V is TRBV28 and J is TRBJ2-7; 8 bases fit TRBD2. CDR3 length equals 16 residues. J gave up 0 bases and V 8 bases, and 12 bases lay outside the gene matches. Germline lookup yields CDR1 MDHEN and CDR2 SYDVKM. The CDR3 DNA reads as TGTGCCAGCGGCCCAGGTGGGAGCGGGAGCTCCTACGAGCAGTACTTC. This translates into CASGPGGSGSSYEQYF.

This clone has only one observation. CDR3 region: CATRGAGRAADTQYF. The CDR3 DNA is TGTGCCACCCGGGGAGCCGGGAGGGCCGCAGATACGCAGTATTTT. The chain is built from TRBV19 and TRBJ2-3; 8 nucleotides match TRBD2. V lost 10 bases to trimming and J lost 4 bases; unmatched junction nucleotides: 13. Germline lookup yields CDR1 LNHDA and CDR2 SQIVND (reference sequence). The CDR3 length is 15 residues.

To note about this clone: The junction does not match germline at one end; this may be a read error. The chain is built from TRBV10-2 and TRBJ2-3, with D uncertain. The CDR3 runs 14 residues. CDR1 is WSHSY and CDR2 is SAAADI in the germline V gene. DNA for the CDR3: TGCGCCAGCAGTCAGTCCCATAGCACAGATACGCAGTATTTT. Its translation: CASSQSHSTDTQYF.

This clone came up once. This sequence joins TRBV7-2 and TRBJ2-5, with TRBD2 matching 11 bases. With V trimmed by 1 base and J by 3 bases, 7 bases remained unmatched. Germline-derived CDR1 and CDR2 are SGHTA and FQGNSA. CDR3 length: 17 residues. The CDR3 DNA follows: TGTGCCAGCAGCTTAGAGCTTACTAGCGGGGGAAAAGAGACCCAGTACTTC. Encoded protein: CASSLELTSGGKETQYF.

The chain uses TRBV11-2 and TRBJ1-1; D is perhaps TRBD1 (6 bases). Germline V gene sequence: CDR1 SGHAT, CDR2 FQNNGV. Deletions cut 3 bases from V and 2 bases from J, with 13 bases between. CDR3 length: 15 residues. CDR3 DNA: TGTGCCAGCAGCTTGGAGGGGGGGACTAACACTGAAGCTTTCTTT. Protein: CASSLEGGTNTEAFF.

This sequence joins TRBV7-9 and TRBJ1-5; 8 bases are shared with TRBD1. Unmatched junction bases numbered 12, after V lost 8 bases and J lost 6 bases. The CDR3 runs 15 residues. CDR1 and CDR2 from the germline V gene are SEHNR and FQNEAQ (reference sequence). CDR3 amino acids: CASGSAGGWGQPQHF. The DNA for the CDR3 is TGTGCCAGCGGGTCGGCAGGGGGCTGGGGTCAGCCCCAGCATTTT.

This chain uses TRBV7-2 with TRBJ2-7; 10 nucleotides match TRBD2. Germline trimming cut 8 bases from V and 0 bases from J; bases unmatched to any gene: 4. Germline V gene data show CDR1 as SGHTA and CDR2 as FQGNSA. The CDR3 consists of 14 residues. The DNA for the CDR3 is TGTGCCAGCGGTAGCGGGGGGTTCTCCTACGAGCAGTACTTC. Residues: CASGSGGFSYEQYF.

This clone was counted ten times or more. The V and J genes are TRBV7-9 and TRBJ1-6; D possibly corresponds to TRBD1 (6 bases). Trimming removed 4 bases at V and 2 bases at J, with 18 bases between. Germline assignment: CDR1 SEHNR and CDR2 FQNEAQ (reference sequence). The length of the CDR3 is 18 residues. The CDR3 protein is CASSSTGTKGPYNSPLHF. The CDR3 DNA reads TGTGCCAGCAGCTCCACCGGGACAAAGGGCCCCTATAATTCACCCCTCCACTTT. Based on the CDR3 plus reference TRBV7-9 and TRBJ1-6, the full variable domain is DTGVSQNPRHKITKRGQNVTFRCDPISEHNRLYWYRQTLGQGPEFLTYFQNEAQLEKSRLLSDRFSAERPKGSFSTLEIQRTEQGDSAMYLCASSSTGTKGPYNSPLHFGNGTRLTVT.

The CDR3 here is CASSPQDYTGELFF. The DNA for the CDR3 is TGTGCCAGCAGCCCACAGGATTACACCGGGGAGCTGTTTTTT. The V gene is TRBV11-2, the J gene TRBJ2-2, with a possible D match to TRBD1 (5 bases). Germline values: CDR1 SGHAT, CDR2 FQNNGV. V gave up 5 bases and J gave up 3 bases, with 10 bases separating them. The CDR3 is made up of 14 amino acids.

This clone was found a few times. This chain connects TRBV28 to TRBJ2-6; D might be TRBD2 (6 bases). This CDR3 spans 17 amino acids. Germline V gene data show CDR1 as MDHEN and CDR2 as SYDVKM. The V end lost 6 bases, the J end lost 0 bases, and 15 bases lay between the germline ends. CDR3 residues: CASRSGHGSSGANVLTF. The CDR3 region has the DNA TGTGCCAGCAGGTCCGGACACGGGAGCTCTGGGGCCAACGTCCTGACTTTC.

The chain recombines TRBV5-3 with TRBJ2-1, with 13 bases lining up with TRBD2. TRBV5-3 is an ORF, and what it does is uncertain. Trimming removed 0 bases from V and 0 bases from J; junction bases left unmatched: 6. The CDR3 sequence is 19 residues long. The CDR3 loop reads CARSLVGLAGVTSYNEQFF. In DNA, the CDR3 is TGTGCCAGAAGCTTGGTTGGACTAGCGGGAGTCACCTCCTACAATGAGCAGTTCTTC.